This entry lists 8 T cell receptor beta chains sequenced from one sample in a study of cytomegalovirus exposure and HLA in healthy donors. Primers for the PCR totalled 60 Vbeta and 13 Jbeta. Profiled with immunoSEQ multiplex PCR; TCRdb holds only in-frame clones, not every one. The data contain more than 95,000 clones, roughly four fifths of them singletons. Sequencing was carried out using PBMCs. Receptor source: a man aged 18 to 30 in good health and CMV-seronegative.

This sequence joins TRBV15 and TRBJ2-7, with 8 bases lining up with TRBD1. Germline V gene data show CDR1 as LNHNV and CDR2 as YYDKDF (reference sequence). J gave up 6 bases and V 2 bases, and 3 bases lay outside the gene matches. This CDR3 spans 13 amino acids. CDR3 DNA: TGTGCCACCAGCAGAAGGACAGGGATCGAGCAGTACTTC. Encoded protein: CATSRRTGIEQYF.

A note on this clone: The same CDR3 arises from other DNA sequences in this sample as well. This chain connects TRBV5-1 to TRBJ2-7; D is perhaps TRBD2 (5 bases). This CDR3 region has 12 residues. The germline V gene encodes CDR1 SGHRS and CDR2 YFSETQ. V lost 4 bases, J lost 3 bases, and 8 bases lay in between. In nucleotides, the CDR3 is TGCGCCAGCAGCCCTGAGGGCTACGAGCAGTACTTC. It codes for CASSPEGYEQYF.

This rearrangement joins TRBV13 to TRBJ2-5, with TRBD2 matching over 8 bases. Looked up from germline, CDR1 is PRHDT and CDR2 is FYEKMQ (reference sequence). CDR3 length equals 15 residues. V lost 0 bases to trimming and J lost 1 base; unmatched junction nucleotides: 1. CDR3 DNA sequence: TGTGCCAGCAGCTTAGGCCGGGGGGGCCAAGAGACCCAGTACTTC. Encoded protein: CASSLGRGGQETQYF.

V usage is TRBV7-2 and J usage is TRBJ1-6; 8 bases line up with TRBD1. The CDR3 length is 15 residues. J gave up 7 bases and V 2 bases, and 4 bases lay outside the gene matches. Germline V CDR1 and CDR2: SGHTA, FQGNSA. CDR3 loop: CASSLNGQGNSPLHF. The CDR3 DNA follows: TGTGCCAGCAGCTTAAACGGACAGGGCAATTCACCCCTCCACTTT.

The chain uses TRBV6-6 and TRBJ1-5; D might be TRBD1 (6 bases). There are 15 residues in the CDR3. CDR1 is MNHNY, CDR2 SVGAGI, per germline (reference sequence). Trimming cost V 5 bases and J 5 bases, with 16 bases left between them. The CDR3 here is CASSIRGYRDQPQHF. CDR3 sequence (DNA): TGTGCCAGCAGTATAAGGGGGTATAGGGATCAGCCCCAGCATTTT.

The chain couples TRBV10-2 to TRBJ2-5; 14 bases match TRBD2. With 6 bases clipped from V and 3 bases from J, the junction kept 12 bases outside the gene matches. Germline V gene sequence: CDR1 WSHSY, CDR2 SAAADI. This CDR3 region has 18 residues. This CDR3 reads CASSRAGTSGGLKETQYF. The CDR3 region has the DNA TGCGCCAGCAGCCGAGCAGGGACTAGCGGGGGTCTTAAAGAGACCCAGTACTTC.

J is TRBJ1-4 and V is TRBV4-1; D possibly corresponds to TRBD1 (5 bases). The germline CDR1 and CDR2 sequences are MGHRA and YSYEKL. With 0 bases removed from V and 10 bases from J, the gap between germline ends came to 12 bases. CDR3 size: 14 residues. The CDR3 bases are TGCGCCAGCAGCCAAGAGTCTACGGGGGGAAAACTGTTTTTT. This translates into CASSQESTGGKLFF.

The chain recombines TRBV19 with TRBJ1-6; D may be TRBD1 (5 bases). Trimming stripped 4 bases from V and 0 bases from J, with 10 bases between. The CDR3 sequence is 16 residues long. Looked up from germline, CDR1 is LNHDA and CDR2 is SQIVND (reference sequence). The CDR3 DNA sequence: TGTGCCAGTAGTACGGGACTTAGCTCCTATAATTCACCCCTCCACTTT. This sequence encodes CASSTGLSSYNSPLHF.